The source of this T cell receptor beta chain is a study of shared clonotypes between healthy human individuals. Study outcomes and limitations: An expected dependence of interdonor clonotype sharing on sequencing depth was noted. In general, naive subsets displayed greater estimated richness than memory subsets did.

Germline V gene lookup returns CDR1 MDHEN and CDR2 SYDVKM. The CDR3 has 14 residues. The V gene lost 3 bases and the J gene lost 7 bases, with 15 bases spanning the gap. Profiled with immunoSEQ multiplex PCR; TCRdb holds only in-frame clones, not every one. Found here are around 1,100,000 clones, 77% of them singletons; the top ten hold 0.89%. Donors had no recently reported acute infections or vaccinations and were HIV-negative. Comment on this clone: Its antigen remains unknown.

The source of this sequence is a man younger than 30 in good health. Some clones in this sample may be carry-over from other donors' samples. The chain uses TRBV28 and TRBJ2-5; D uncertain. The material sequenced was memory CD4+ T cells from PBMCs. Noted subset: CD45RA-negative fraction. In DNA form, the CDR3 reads TGTGCCAGCAGTTTGGCCCGGCGGCGTGGGACCCAGTACTTC. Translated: CASSLARRRGTQYF. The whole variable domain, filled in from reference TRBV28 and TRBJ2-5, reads DVKVTQSSRYLVKRTGEKVFLECVQDMDHENMFWYRQDPGLGLRLIYFSYDVKMKEKGDIPEGYSVSREKKERFSLILESASTNQTSMYLCASSLARRRGTQYFGPGTRLLVL.